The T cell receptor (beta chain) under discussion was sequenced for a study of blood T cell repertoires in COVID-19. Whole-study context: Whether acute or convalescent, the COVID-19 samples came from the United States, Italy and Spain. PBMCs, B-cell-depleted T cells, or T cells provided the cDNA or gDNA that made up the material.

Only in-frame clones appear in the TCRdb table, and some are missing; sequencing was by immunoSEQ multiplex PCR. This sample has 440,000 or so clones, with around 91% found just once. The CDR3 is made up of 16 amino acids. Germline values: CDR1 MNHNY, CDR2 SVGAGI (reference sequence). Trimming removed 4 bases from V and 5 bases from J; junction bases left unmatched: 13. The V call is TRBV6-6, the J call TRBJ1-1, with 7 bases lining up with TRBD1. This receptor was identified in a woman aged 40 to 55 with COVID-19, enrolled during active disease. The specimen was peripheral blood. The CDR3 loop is CASSSPASRGNTEAFF. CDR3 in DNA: TGTGCCAGCAGTTCCCCGGCGTCCAGGGGGAATACTGAAGCTTTCTTT.